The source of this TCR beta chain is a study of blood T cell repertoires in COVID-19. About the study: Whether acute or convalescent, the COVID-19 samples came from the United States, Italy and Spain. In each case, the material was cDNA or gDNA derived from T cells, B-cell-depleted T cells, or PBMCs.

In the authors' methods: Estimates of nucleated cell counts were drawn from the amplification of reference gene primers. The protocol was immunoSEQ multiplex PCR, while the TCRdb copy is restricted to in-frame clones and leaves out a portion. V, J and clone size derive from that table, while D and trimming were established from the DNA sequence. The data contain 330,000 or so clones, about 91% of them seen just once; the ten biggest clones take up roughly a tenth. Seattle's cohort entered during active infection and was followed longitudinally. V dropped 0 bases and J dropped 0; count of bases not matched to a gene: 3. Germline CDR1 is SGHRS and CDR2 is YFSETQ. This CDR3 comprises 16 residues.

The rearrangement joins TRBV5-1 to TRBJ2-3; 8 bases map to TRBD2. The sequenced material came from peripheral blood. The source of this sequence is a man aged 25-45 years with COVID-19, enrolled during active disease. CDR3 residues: CASSLGAGVSTDTQYF. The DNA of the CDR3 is TGCGCCAGCAGCTTGGGAGCGGGAGTGAGCACAGATACGCAGTATTTT.